This TCR beta chain was sequenced for a study of Ad26.COV2.S vaccination and SARS-CoV-2 variants. On this clone itself: The antigen remains undetermined.

Study outcomes and limitations: Overall T cell responses may have been underestimated by the analyses of TCR breadth and depth. Vaccine recipients showed a spike-specific TCR breadth that was higher than in placebo recipients.

Per germline, CDR1 SNHLY and CDR2 FYNNEI. Trimming shortened V by 6 bases and J by 5 bases, and 10 bases separated the two germline ends. The CDR3 is 12 amino acids. Treatment: roughly 19 received Ad26.COV2.S at low or high dose, single or two shots; roughly 5 received placebo; per-sample allocation not given. Each sample was drawn 63 days after the first injection (of vaccine or placebo). Recruitment in Boston yielded a donor of adult age, 18-55 years. Spike of the Wuhan-strain SARS-CoV-2 was expressed by an Ad26 vector, which formed the vaccine. Generated by immunoSEQ multiplex PCR, the TCRdb table keeps only in-frame clones and is missing some. Seen here are more than 250,000 clones, about 89% observed once, and the top ten hold roughly 3.5%.

This receptor was taken from a person aged 18 to 65 who received the Ad26.COV2.S COVID-19 vaccine or a placebo. J is TRBJ2-5 and V is TRBV2; no firm D call. Material: peripheral blood, obtained in a trial of Ad26.COV2.S vaccine versus placebo. CDR3 sequence: CASSYLSETQYF. The CDR3 DNA follows: TGTGCCAGCAGCTACCTCTCTGAGACCCAGTACTTC.